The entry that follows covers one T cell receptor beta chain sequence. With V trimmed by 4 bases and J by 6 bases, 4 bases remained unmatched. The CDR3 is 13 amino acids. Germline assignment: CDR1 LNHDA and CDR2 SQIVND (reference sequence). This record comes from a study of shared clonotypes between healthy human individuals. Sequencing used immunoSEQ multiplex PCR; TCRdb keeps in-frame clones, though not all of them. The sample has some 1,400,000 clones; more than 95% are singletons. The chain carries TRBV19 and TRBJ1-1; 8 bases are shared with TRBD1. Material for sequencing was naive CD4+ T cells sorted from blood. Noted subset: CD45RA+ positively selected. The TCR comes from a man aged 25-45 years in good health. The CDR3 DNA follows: TGTGCCAGTAGTACCCCGGACAGGGCTGAAGCTTTCTTT. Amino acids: CASSTPDRAEAFF. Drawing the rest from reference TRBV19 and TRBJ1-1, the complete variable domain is DGGITQSPKYLFRKEGQNVTLSCEQNLNHDAMYWYRQDPGQGLRLIYYSQIVNDFQKGDIAEGYSVSREKKESFPLTVTSAQKNPTAFYLCASSTPDRAEAFFGQGTRLTVV.